This T cell receptor beta chain was recorded in a study of identical twins. Study-level results: Out-of-frame alpha sequences shared by twins showed excess low generation probability.

CDR3 length: 15 amino acids. V was trimmed by 5 bases and J by 2 bases, leaving 16 bases between them. Germline values: CDR1 SGHVS, CDR2 FQNEAQ. Healthy Caucasian donors formed the entire cohort. As regards this clonotype: Its specificity is not known.

A universal primer site arose from template switching, and cDNA bore unique molecular identifiers. Using its own MiXCR run on the 5' RACE reads, TCRdb lists one record per CDR3 protein. The sample has 400,000 to 550,000 distinct CDR3 sequences, 14% seen once. These data were also reused for a study on yellow fever vaccine responses in identical twins.

The clonotype originates from a woman in her late teens or twenties in good health. The gene calls are TRBV7-8 and TRBJ2-7, with no clear D. Sample: CD4+ T cells sorted from blood. The CDR3 DNA is TGTGCCAGCAGCCCCCGTTCTGGACCTACCTACGAGCAGTACTTC. Its translation: CASSPRSGPTYEQYF. The whole variable domain, filled in from reference TRBV7-8 and TRBJ2-7, reads GAGVSQSPRYKVAKRGQDVALRCDPISGHVSLFWYQQALGQGPEFLTYFQNEAQLDKSGLPSDRFFAERPEGSVSTLKIQRTQQEDSAVYLCASSPRSGPTYEQYFGPGTRLTVT.